The 4 T cell receptor beta chains below were found in one sample sequenced in a study of T-cell memory formation after mild COVID-19. Using its own MiXCR run on the 5' RACE reads, TCRdb lists one record per CDR3 protein. Of some 410,000 distinct CDR3 sequences in the sample, 20% to 30% were seen once. The sequencing sample was made of PBMCs or a T cell subset sorted from them (not recorded which). Receptor source: an adult woman who had mild COVID-19 (a few samples of this study predate the infection). Cell type and time point are not known.

This clonotype was picked up a small number of times. J is TRBJ1-5 and V is TRBV12-3 or TRBV12-4; 9 nucleotides line up with TRBD1. After removal of 6 bases from V and 4 bases from J, the junction contained 7 bases not matched to a gene. CDR3 size: 15 residues. CDR3 in DNA: TGTGCCAGCAGGTTATCGGGACAGGGAAATCAGCCCCAGCATTTT. It encodes CASRLSGQGNQPQHF.

The V gene is TRBV20-1, the J gene TRBJ2-7, with D perhaps matching TRBD1 or TRBD2 (5 bases each). The CDR3 runs 14 residues. CDR1 is DFQATT, CDR2 SNEGSKA, per germline (reference sequence). V lost 0 bases to trimming and J lost 5 bases, with 14 bases between them. CDR3 residues: CSARDRGLWNEQYF. CDR3 DNA: TGCAGTGCTAGAGACCGGGGCCTCTGGAACGAGCAGTACTTC.

This clonotype has more than one count but fewer than ten. V gene TRBV12-3 or TRBV12-4 combines with J gene TRBJ1-1; no clear D. The V end lost 1 base, the J end lost 5 bases, and 8 bases lay between the germline ends. The CDR3 extends over 13 amino acids. CDR3 DNA: TGTGCCAGCAGTTTAGGGGTGAGAACTGAAGCTTTCTTT. Encoded protein: CASSLGVRTEAFF.

The rearrangement links TRBV25-1 to TRBJ2-7; 9 bases align to TRBD1. J gave up 5 bases and V 2 bases, and 7 bases lay outside the gene matches. The CDR3 covers 15 residues. Germline V gives CDR1 MGHDK, CDR2 SYGVNS. CDR3 sequence: CASSEEGQGGDEQYF. The CDR3 nucleotides read TGTGCCAGCAGTGAAGAGGGACAGGGAGGGGACGAGCAGTACTTC.